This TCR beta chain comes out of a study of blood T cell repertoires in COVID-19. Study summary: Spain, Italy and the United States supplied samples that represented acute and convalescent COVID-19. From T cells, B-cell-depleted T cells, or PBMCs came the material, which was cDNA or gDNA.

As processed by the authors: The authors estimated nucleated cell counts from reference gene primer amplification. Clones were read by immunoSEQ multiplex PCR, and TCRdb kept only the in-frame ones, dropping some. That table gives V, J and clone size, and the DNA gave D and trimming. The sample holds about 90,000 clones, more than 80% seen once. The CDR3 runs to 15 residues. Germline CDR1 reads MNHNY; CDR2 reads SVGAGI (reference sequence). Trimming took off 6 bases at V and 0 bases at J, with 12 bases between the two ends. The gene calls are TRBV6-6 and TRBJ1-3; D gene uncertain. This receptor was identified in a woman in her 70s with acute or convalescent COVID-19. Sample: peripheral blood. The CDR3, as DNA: TGTGCCAGCAGGGAAGGAGACCACTCTGGAAACACCATATATTTT. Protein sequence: CASREGDHSGNTIYF.